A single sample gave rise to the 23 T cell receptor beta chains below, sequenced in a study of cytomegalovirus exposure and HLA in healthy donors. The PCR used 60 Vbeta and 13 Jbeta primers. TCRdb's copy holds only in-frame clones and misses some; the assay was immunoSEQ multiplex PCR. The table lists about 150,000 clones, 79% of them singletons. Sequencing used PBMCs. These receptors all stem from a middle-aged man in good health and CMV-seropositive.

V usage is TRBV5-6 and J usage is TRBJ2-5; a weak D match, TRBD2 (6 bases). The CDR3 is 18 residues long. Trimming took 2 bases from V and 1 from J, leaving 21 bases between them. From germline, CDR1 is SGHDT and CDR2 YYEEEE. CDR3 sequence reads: CASSFGTPDWGGQETQYF. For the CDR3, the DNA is TGTGCCAGCAGCTTCGGGACTCCTGACTGGGGAGGCCAAGAGACCCAGTACTTC.

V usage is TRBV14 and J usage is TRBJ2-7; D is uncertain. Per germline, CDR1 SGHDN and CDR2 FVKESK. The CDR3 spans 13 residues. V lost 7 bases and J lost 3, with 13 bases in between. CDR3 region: CASNPDNRYEQYF. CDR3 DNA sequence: TGTGCCAGCAATCCCGACAACCGCTACGAGCAGTACTTC.

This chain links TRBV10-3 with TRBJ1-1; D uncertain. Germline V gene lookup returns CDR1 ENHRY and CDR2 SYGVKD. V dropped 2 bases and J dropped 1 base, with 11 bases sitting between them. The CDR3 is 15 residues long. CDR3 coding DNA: TGTGCCATCAGTGAGGACCCGGGATCGAACACTGAAGCTTTCTTT. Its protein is CAISEDPGSNTEAFF.

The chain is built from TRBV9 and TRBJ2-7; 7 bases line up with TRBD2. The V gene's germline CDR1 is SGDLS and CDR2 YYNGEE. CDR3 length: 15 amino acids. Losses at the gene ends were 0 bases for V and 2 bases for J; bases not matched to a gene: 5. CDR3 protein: CASSVAGGGAYEQYF. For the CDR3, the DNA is TGTGCCAGCAGCGTAGCTGGCGGGGGAGCCTACGAGCAGTACTTC. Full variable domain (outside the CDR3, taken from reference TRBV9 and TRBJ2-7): DSGVTQTPKHLITATGQRVTLRCSPRSGDLSVYWYQQSLDQGLQFLIQYYNGEERAKGNILERFSAQQFPDLHSELNLSSLELGDSALYFCASSVAGGGAYEQYFGPGTRLTVT.

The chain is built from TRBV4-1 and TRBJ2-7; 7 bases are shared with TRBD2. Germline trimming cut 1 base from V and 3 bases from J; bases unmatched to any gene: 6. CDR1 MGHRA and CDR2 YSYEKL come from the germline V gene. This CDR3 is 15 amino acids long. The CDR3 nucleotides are TGCGCCAGCAGCCAAGTTTCGAGCGGGGACTACGAGCAGTACTTC. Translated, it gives CASSQVSSGDYEQYF.

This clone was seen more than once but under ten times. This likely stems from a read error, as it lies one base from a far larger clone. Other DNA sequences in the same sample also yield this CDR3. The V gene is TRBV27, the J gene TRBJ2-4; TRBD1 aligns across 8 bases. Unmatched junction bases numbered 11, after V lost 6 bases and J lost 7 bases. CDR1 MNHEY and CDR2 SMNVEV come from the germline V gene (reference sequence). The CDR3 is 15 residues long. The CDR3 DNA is TGTGCCAGCAGCATGGACAGGGCGGGTATCAACATTCAGTACTTC. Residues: CASSMDRAGINIQYF.

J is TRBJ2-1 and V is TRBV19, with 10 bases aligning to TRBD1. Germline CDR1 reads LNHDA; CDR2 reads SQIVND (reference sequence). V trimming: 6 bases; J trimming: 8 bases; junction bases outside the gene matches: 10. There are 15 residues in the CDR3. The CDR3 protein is CASSPDRGIGDEQFF. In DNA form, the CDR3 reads TGTGCCAGTAGCCCGGACAGGGGGATAGGAGATGAGCAGTTCTTC.

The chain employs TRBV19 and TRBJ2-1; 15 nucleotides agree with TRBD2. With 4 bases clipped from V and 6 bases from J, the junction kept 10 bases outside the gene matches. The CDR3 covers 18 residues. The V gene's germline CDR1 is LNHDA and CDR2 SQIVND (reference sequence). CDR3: CASSRQGGLAGGFNEQFF. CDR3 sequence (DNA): TGTGCCAGTAGTAGGCAGGGAGGACTAGCGGGAGGGTTCAATGAGCAGTTCTTC.

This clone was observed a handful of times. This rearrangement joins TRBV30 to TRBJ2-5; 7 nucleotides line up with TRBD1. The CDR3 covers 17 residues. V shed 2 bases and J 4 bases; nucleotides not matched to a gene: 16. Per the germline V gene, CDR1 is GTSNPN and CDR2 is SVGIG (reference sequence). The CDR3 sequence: CAWSSIQPGQWGETQYF. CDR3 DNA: TGTGCCTGGAGTTCCATTCAACCGGGACAGTGGGGAGAGACCCAGTACTTC.

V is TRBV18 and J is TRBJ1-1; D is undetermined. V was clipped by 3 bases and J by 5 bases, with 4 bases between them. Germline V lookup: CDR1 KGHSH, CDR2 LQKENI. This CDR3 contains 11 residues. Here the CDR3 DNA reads TGTGCCAGCTCACCCGGGACTGAAGCTTTCTTT. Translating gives CASSPGTEAFF.

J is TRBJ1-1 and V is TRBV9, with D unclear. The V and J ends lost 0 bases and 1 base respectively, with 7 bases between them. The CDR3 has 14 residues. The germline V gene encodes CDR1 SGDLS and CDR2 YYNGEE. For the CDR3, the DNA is TGTGCCAGCAGCGTAGTGGCAGGGAACACTGAAGCTTTCTTT. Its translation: CASSVVAGNTEAFF.

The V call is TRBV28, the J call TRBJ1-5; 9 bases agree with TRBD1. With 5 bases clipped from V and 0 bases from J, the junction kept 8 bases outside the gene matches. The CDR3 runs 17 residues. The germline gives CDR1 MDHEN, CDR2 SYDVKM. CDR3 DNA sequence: TGTGCCAGCAGTACAACACAGGGGGCCCTTAGCAATCAGCCCCAGCATTTT. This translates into CASSTTQGALSNQPQHF.

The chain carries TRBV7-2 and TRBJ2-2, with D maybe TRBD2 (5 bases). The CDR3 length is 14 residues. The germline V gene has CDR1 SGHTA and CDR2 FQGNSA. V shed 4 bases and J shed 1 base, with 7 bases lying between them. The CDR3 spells CASSSGLNTGELFF. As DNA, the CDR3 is TGTGCCAGCAGCTCAGGACTGAACACCGGGGAGCTGTTTTTT.

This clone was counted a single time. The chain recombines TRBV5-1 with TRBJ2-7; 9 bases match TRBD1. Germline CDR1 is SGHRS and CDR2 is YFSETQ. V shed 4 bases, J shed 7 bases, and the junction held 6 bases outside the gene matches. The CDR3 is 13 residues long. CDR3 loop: CASSRDRDEEQYF. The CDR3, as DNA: TGCGCCAGCAGCCGGGACAGGGATGAGGAGCAGTACTTC.

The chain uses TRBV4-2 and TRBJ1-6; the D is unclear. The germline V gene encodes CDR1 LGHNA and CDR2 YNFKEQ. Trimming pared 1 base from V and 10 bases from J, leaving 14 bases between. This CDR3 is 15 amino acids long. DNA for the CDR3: TGTGCCAGCAGCCAAGGCTTCACGGGTAACTCACCCCTCCACTTT. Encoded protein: CASSQGFTGNSPLHF.

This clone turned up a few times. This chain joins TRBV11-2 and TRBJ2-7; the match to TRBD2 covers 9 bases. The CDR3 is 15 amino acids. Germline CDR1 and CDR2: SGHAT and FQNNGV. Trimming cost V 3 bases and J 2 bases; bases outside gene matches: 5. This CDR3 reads CASSFGGGRAYEQYF. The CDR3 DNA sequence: TGTGCCAGCAGCTTTGGAGGCGGGAGGGCCTACGAGCAGTACTTC. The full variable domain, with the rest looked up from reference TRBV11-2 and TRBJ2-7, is EAGVAQSPRYKIIEKRQSVAFWCNPISGHATLYWYQQILGQGPKLLIQFQNNGVVDDSQLPKDRFSAERLKGVDSTLKIQPAKLEDSAVYLCASSFGGGRAYEQYFGPGTRLTVT.

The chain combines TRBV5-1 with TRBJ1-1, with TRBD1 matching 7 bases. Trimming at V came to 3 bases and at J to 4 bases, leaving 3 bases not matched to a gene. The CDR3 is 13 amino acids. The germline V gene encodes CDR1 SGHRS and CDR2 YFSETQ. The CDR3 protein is CASSSQGTTEAFF. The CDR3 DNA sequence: TGCGCCAGCAGCTCACAGGGGACCACTGAAGCTTTCTTT.

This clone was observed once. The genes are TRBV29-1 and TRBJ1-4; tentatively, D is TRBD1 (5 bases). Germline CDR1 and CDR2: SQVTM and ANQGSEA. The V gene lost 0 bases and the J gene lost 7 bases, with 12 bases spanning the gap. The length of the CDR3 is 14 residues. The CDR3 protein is CSVEDPGRGEKLFF. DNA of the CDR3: TGCAGCGTTGAAGATCCAGGGCGGGGTGAAAAACTGTTTTTT.

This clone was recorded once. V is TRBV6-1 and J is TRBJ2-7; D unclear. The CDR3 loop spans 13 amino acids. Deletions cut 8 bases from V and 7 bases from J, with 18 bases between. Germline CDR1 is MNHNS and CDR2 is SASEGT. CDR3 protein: CASARRDREEQYF. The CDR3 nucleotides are TGTGCCAGCGCCCGAAGAGATCGCGAGGAGCAGTACTTC.

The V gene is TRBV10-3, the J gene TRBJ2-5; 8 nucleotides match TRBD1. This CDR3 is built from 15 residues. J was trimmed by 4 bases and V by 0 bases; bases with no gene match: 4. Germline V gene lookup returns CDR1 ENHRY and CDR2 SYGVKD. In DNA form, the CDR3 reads TGTGCCATCAGTGAGTCTAAGGACAGGGTAGAGACCCAGTACTTC. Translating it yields CAISESKDRVETQYF.

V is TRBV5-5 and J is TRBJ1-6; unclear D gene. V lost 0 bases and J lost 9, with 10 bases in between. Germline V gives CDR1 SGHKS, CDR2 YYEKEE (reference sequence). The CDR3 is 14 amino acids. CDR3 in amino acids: CASSLGAEISPLHF. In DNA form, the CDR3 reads TGTGCCAGCAGCTTGGGGGCCGAAATTTCACCCCTCCACTTT.

The CDR3 spells CASVIGQNYEQYF. Written as DNA, the CDR3 is TGTGCCAGCGTAATCGGACAGAACTACGAGCAGTACTTC. The rearrangement joins TRBV6-1 to TRBJ2-7; D may be TRBD1 (6 bases). The CDR3 runs to 13 residues. In germline, CDR1 is MNHNS, CDR2 SASEGT. Trimming took 8 bases from V and 3 from J, leaving 14 bases between them.

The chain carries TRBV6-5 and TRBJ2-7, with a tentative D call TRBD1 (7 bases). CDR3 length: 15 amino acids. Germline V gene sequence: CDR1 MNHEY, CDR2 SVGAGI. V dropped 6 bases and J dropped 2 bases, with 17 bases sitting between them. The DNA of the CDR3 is TGTGCCAGCAGCCCGAACCAGGGGGAGGCCTACGAGCAGTACTTC. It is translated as CASSPNQGEAYEQYF.